These T cell receptor beta chains were read from a single sample in a study of CD8 T cells in ankylosing spondylitis. TCRdb called the 5' RACE reads again in MiXCR, with one record for every CDR3 protein. Among about 31,000 distinct CDR3 sequences, approximately 7.1% were seen once, and the ten largest hold more than 9%. Input material: blood, either unsorted or a sorted T cell fraction (not recorded which). The receptors stem from a male donor with ankylosing spondylitis or in good health (not recorded which). The CDR3 runs from the conserved cysteine through the conserved F or W. The D gene is left open where the match is weak. Size tells how often a clone was seen (once, few, many) or the class of an expanded clone, and some rows leave it out.

j_gene | d_gene | abundance | v_gene | CDR3aa | CDR3nt
TRBJ2-1 | NA | many | TRBV5-4 | CASSGGLYNEQFF | TGTGCCAGCAGCGGGGGACTTTACAATGAGCAGTTCTTC
TRBJ1-4 | TRBD1 | many | TRBV20-1 | CSAVDREVGEKLFF | TGCAGTGCTGTCGACAGGGAGGTGGGTGAAAAACTGTTTTTT
TRBJ2-6 | NA | many | TRBV5-1 | CASSLGSLSGANVLTF | TGCGCCAGCAGCTTGGGCAGCCTCTCTGGGGCCAACGTCCTGACTTTC
TRBJ2-1 | TRBD2 | many | TRBV14 | CASSHISGSSYNEQFF | TGTGCCAGCAGCCATATTAGCGGGAGCTCCTACAATGAGCAGTTCTTC
TRBJ1-4 | NA | NA | TRBV28 | CASGGGANEKLFF | TGTGCCAGCGGGGGGGGAGCTAATGAAAAACTGTTTTTT
TRBJ2-1 | NA | many | TRBV2 | CASRSRDTTYNEQFF | TGTGCCAGCAGGAGCCGGGACACTACCTACAATGAGCAGTTCTTC
TRBJ2-1 | NA | many | TRBV10-3 | CAIRGADRTGAVYNEQFF | TGTGCCATCAGGGGTGCCGATCGAACGGGAGCCGTCTACAATGAGCAGTTCTTC
TRBJ2-1 | TRBD1 | NA | TRBV29-1 | CSVERDSKQFF | TGCAGCGTTGAAAGGGACAGCAAGCAGTTCTTC
TRBJ2-3 | TRBD2 | many | TRBV15 | CATSRDGAGEMDTQYF | TGTGCCACCAGCAGAGACGGGGCGGGAGAGATGGATACGCAGTATTTT
TRBJ1-4 | NA | many | TRBV10-3 | CAISDGSTNEKLFF | TGTGCCATCAGTGATGGTTCAACTAATGAAAAACTGTTTTTT
TRBJ1-5 | TRBD1 | many | TRBV12-3/TRBV12-4 | CASSFQGERQPQHF | TGTGCCAGCAGTTTCCAGGGGGAACGGCAGCCCCAGCATTTT
TRBJ1-2 | NA | many | TRBV29-1 | CSVEVEDRNYGYTF | TGCAGCGTTGAAGTAGAAGACAGAAACTATGGCTACACCTTC
TRBJ2-7 | NA | many | TRBV27 | CASSFGTGSYEQYF | TGTGCCAGCAGTTTTGGGACCGGGAGTTACGAGCAGTACTTC
TRBJ2-7 | NA | NA | TRBV7-2 | CASSQTGLAEQYF | TGTGCCAGCAGCCAAACAGGATTAGCCGAGCAGTACTTC
TRBJ2-7 | NA | NA | TRBV7-2 | CASSLGVTYEQYF | TGTGCCAGCAGCTTGGGGGTAACCTACGAGCAGTACTTC
TRBJ2-1 | NA | many | TRBV7-2 | CASSLSQGPVSEQFF | TGTGCCAGCAGCTTAAGTCAGGGCCCTGTTTCTGAGCAGTTCTTC
TRBJ2-1 | TRBD1 | many | TRBV20-1 | CSAPLVGTGGRNEQFF | TGCAGTGCCCCCCTTGTGGGGACAGGGGGGAGGAATGAGCAGTTCTTC
TRBJ1-2 | NA | many | TRBV20-1 | CSAEDYGYTF | TGCAGCGCCGAGGACTATGGCTACACCTTC
TRBJ1-2 | NA | many | TRBV10-3 | CAITPGLSGGYTF | TGTGCCATCACCCCGGGACTCTCGGGCGGCTACACCTTC
TRBJ2-1 | NA | many | TRBV10-3 | CATDDTYNEQFF | TGTGCCACCGACGATACCTACAATGAGCAGTTCTTC
TRBJ2-1 | NA | many | TRBV5-5 | CASSLVQGAYNEQFF | TGTGCCAGCAGCTTGGTACAGGGAGCCTACAATGAGCAGTTCTTC
TRBJ1-6 | TRBD1 | many | TRBV20-1 | CSARGQGYSPLHF | TGCAGTGCTAGGGGACAGGGATATTCACCCCTCCACTTT
TRBJ2-5 | NA | many | TRBV9 | CASSVTGWETQYF | TGTGCCAGCAGCGTAACGGGTTGGGAGACCCAGTACTTC
TRBJ2-1 | NA | many | TRBV11-2 | CASSSQGVLQFF | TGTGCCAGCAGCTCCCAGGGAGTTCTACAGTTCTTC
TRBJ2-5 | NA | NA | TRBV7-9 | CASSQVGNRFQETQYF | TGTGCCAGCAGCCAAGTGGGCAACCGATTTCAAGAGACCCAGTACTTC
TRBJ2-1 | NA | many | TRBV6-1 | CASSSPVASLNEQFF | TGTGCCAGCAGCTCCCCGGTCGCCTCTTTGAATGAGCAGTTCTTC
TRBJ2-2 | NA | many | TRBV20-1 | CSAAITNTGELFF | TGCAGTGCTGCAATTACGAACACCGGGGAGCTGTTTTTT
TRBJ1-4 | NA | few | TRBV7-8 | CASSPRDGPNEKLFF | TGTGCCAGCAGCCCCCGGGACGGCCCTAATGAAAAACTGTTTTTT
TRBJ1-2 | TRBD1 | many | TRBV5-6 | CASSVRDRRSSGYTF | TGTGCCAGCAGCGTTCGGGACAGGCGATCGTCCGGCTACACCTTC
TRBJ2-6 | NA | many | TRBV3-1 | CASSQVRSGANVLTF | TGTGCCAGCAGCCAAGTTCGATCCGGGGCCAACGTCCTGACTTTC
TRBJ2-1 | TRBD2 | many | TRBV5-1 | CASRVTSGRAFGEQFF | TGCGCCAGCAGGGTGACTAGCGGGAGGGCCTTCGGTGAGCAGTTCTTC
TRBJ1-5 | NA | NA | TRBV2 | CASSEQAFGNQPQHF | TGTGCCAGCAGTGAACAGGCCTTTGGCAATCAGCCCCAGCATTTT
TRBJ1-1 | TRBD1 | many | TRBV10-2 | CASTQGQRNTEAFF | TGCGCCAGCACCCAGGGACAGCGTAACACTGAAGCTTTCTTT
TRBJ2-1 | NA | few | TRBV10-3 | CAISESGGSSYNEQFF | TGTGCCATCAGTGAGTCCGGGGGTAGCTCCTACAATGAGCAGTTCTTC
TRBJ1-1 | TRBD1 | NA | TRBV7-2 | CASSPMTGVNTEAFF | TGTGCCAGCAGCCCGATGACAGGGGTGAACACTGAAGCTTTCTTT
TRBJ2-5 | NA | many | TRBV20-1 | CSARISGVMDF | TGCAGTGCTAGAATTTCCGGGGTTATGGACTTC
TRBJ2-3 | NA | few | TRBV7-6 | CASSFGGSADTQYF | TGTGCCAGCAGCTTTGGAGGGTCCGCAGATACGCAGTATTTT
TRBJ1-6 | NA | many | TRBV3-1 | CASSQGQGYSPLHF | TGTGCCAGCAGCCAGGGGCAGGGCTATTCACCCCTCCACTTT
TRBJ2-4 | NA | few | TRBV18 | CASSPPSRGDIQYF | TGTGCCAGCTCACCACCGTCCCGAGGGGACATTCAGTACTTC
TRBJ2-7 | NA | many | TRBV5-1 | CASSLGSVGGEQYF | TGCGCCAGCAGCTTGGGATCCGTAGGGGGCGAGCAGTACTTC
TRBJ2-7 | NA | many | TRBV3-1 | CASSQDGARDSYEQYF | TGTGCCAGCAGCCAAGATGGGGCCAGGGACTCCTACGAGCAGTACTTC
TRBJ2-2 | NA | many | TRBV18 | CASSHGQGNTGELFF | TGTGCCAGCTCACACGGGCAGGGCAACACCGGGGAGCTGTTTTTT
TRBJ1-4 | TRBD1 | NA | TRBV7-2 | CASSSQDRGKKLFF | TGTGCCAGCAGTTCTCAGGACAGGGGAAAAAAACTGTTTTTT
TRBJ2-1 | NA | many | TRBV5-1 | CASSKQANEQFF | TGCGCCAGCAGCAAACAGGCGAATGAGCAGTTCTTC
TRBJ1-1 | NA | NA | TRBV18 | CASSLEATTEAFF | TGTGCCAGCTCACTAGAGGCGACAACTGAAGCTTTCTTT
TRBJ1-5 | TRBD1 | many | TRBV4-1 | CASSQDPTGVGQPQHF | TGCGCCAGCAGCCAAGACCCGACAGGGGTCGGACAGCCCCAGCATTTT
TRBJ1-3 | TRBD1 | many | TRBV12-3/TRBV12-4 | CASSSQGGNGNTIYF | TGTGCCAGCAGTTCTCAGGGGGGAAATGGAAACACCATATATTTT
TRBJ2-1 | TRBD1 | many | TRBV2 | CASSAETGVFQQFF | TGTGCCAGCAGTGCAGAGACAGGGGTATTCCAGCAGTTCTTC
TRBJ2-1 | NA | many | TRBV24-1 | CATSDSGGTYNEQFF | TGTGCCACCAGTGATTCTGGCGGGACATACAATGAGCAGTTCTTC
TRBJ1-2 | NA | many | TRBV7-9 | CASSLNNYGYTF | TGTGCCAGCAGCTTAAATAACTATGGCTACACCTTC
TRBJ2-1 | TRBD2 | many | TRBV28 | CASSFGLAGYNEQFF | TGTGCCAGCTCTTTTGGGCTAGCGGGTTACAATGAGCAGTTCTTC
TRBJ2-7 | NA | few | TRBV12-5 | CASGKSGFGEQYF | TGTGCTAGTGGAAAGTCAGGGTTTGGCGAGCAGTACTTC
TRBJ2-3 | TRBD2 | many | TRBV2 | CASSSGLAGGISTDTQYF | TGTGCCAGCAGTTCTGGACTAGCGGGAGGGATAAGCACAGATACGCAGTATTTT
TRBJ1-1 | NA | few | TRBV29-1 | CSVEVWETATEAFF | TGCAGCGTTGAAGTCTGGGAGACGGCCACTGAAGCTTTCTTT